Reported below is one T cell receptor beta chain. This sample is drawn from a study of CD8+ T cells in alopecia areata. At the level of the study: Treated patients swallowed 5 to 10 mg of oral tofacitinib twice daily. The duration of tofacitinib was 6 to 18 months, with 6 months off drug afterward.

RNA, once extracted, was reverse transcribed into cDNA for use as the sequencing template. Generated by immunoSEQ multiplex PCR, the TCRdb table keeps only in-frame clones and is missing some. The data hold 200,000 to 250,000 clones, with around 62% observed a single time. Germline-derived CDR1 and CDR2 are MGHRA and YSYEKL. Unmatched junction bases numbered 7, after V lost 4 bases and J lost 1 base. This CDR3 region has 16 residues. Samples from alopecia areata patients were lesional scalp punch biopsies and peripheral blood. The chain couples TRBV4-1 to TRBJ2-7; 10 nucleotides agree with TRBD2. The source material was CD4+ T cells sorted from blood, sampled at week 0. The origin of this receptor is a human donor with alopecia areata. The CDR3: CASSPTVTSGSYEQYF. The DNA of the CDR3 is TGCGCCAGCAGCCCAACCGTGACTAGCGGGTCCTACGAGCAGTACTTC.